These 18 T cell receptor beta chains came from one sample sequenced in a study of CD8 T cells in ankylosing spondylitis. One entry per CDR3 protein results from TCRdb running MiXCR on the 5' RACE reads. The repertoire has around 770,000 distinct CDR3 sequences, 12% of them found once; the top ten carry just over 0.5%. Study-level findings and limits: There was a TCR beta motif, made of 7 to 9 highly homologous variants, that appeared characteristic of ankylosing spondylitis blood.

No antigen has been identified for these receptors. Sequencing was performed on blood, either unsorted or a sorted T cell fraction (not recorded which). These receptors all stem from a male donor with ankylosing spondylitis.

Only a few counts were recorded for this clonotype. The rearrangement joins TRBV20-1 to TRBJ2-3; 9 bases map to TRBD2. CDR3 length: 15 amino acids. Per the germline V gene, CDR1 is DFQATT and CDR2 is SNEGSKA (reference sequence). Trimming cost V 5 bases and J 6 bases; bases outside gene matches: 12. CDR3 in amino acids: CSAYNSGRAEDTQYF. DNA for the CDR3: TGCAGTGCTTATAATAGCGGGAGAGCAGAGGATACGCAGTATTTT.

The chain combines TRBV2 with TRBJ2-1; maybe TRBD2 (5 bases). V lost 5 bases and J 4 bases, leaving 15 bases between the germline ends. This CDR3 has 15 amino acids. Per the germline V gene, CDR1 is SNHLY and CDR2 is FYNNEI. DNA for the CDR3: TGTGCCAGCAGTTCTTCCAGGACTTATTACAATGAGCAGTTCTTC. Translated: CASSSSRTYYNEQFF.

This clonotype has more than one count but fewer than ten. Written as DNA, the CDR3 is TGCGCCAGCAGCGCTCTCGTGGGAGCCCCAGAGCAGTACTTC. Translating gives CASSALVGAPEQYF. The chain combines TRBV5-1 with TRBJ2-7, with D perhaps matching TRBD2 (5 bases). The CDR3 runs to 14 residues. Trimming shortened V by 4 bases and J by 7 bases, and 18 bases separated the two germline ends. The germline V gene has CDR1 SGHRS and CDR2 YFSETQ. Supplemented by reference TRBV5-1 and TRBJ2-7, the full variable domain reads KAGVTQTPRYLIKTRGQQVTLSCSPISGHRSVSWYQQTPGQGLQFLFEYFSETQRNKGNFPGRFSGRQFSNSRSEMNVSTLELGDSALYLCASSALVGAPEQYFGPGTRLTVT.

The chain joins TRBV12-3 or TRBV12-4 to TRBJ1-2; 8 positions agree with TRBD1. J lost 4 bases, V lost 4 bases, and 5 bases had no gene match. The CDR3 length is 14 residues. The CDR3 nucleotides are TGTGCCAGCAGTTCCAGGGGGCGGGTCTATGGCTACACCTTC. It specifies CASSSRGRVYGYTF.

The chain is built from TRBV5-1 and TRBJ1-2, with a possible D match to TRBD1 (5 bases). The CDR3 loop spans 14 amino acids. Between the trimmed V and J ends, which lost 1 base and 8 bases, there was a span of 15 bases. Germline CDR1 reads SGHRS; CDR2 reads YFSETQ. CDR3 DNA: TGCGCCAGCAGCTTGACGTCAGCGGGGACCGGCTACACCTTC. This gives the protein CASSLTSAGTGYTF.

CDR3 in DNA: TGTGCCAGCAACCCCGGGGCCCAGGAGGAGCAGTACTTC. Its translation: CASNPGAQEEQYF. This sequence joins TRBV5-5 and TRBJ2-7; D may correspond to TRBD1 or TRBD2 (5 bases each). In germline, CDR1 is SGHKS, CDR2 YYEKEE (reference sequence). CDR3 length: 13 residues. V was trimmed by 6 bases and J by 7 bases, leaving 17 bases between them.

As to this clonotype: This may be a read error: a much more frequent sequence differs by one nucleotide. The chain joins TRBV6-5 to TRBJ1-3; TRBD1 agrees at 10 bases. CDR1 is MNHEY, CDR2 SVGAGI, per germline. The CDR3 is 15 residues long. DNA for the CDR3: TGTGGCAGCAGTTGGGGGACAGGGGAAGGGGCCACCATATATTTT. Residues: CGSSWGTGEGATIYF.

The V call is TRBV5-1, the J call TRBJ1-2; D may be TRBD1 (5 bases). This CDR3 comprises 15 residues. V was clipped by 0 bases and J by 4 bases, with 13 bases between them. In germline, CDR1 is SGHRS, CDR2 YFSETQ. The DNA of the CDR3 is TGCGCCAGCAGCTTGGGGGGGGTTTTGGCCTATGGCTACACCTTC. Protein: CASSLGGVLAYGYTF.

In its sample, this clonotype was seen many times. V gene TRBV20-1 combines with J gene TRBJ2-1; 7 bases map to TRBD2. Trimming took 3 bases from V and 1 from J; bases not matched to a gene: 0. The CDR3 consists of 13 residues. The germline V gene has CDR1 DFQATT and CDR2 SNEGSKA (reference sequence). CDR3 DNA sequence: TGCAGTGCTAGTAGCGGGTCCTACAATGAGCAGTTCTTC. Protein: CSASSGSYNEQFF.

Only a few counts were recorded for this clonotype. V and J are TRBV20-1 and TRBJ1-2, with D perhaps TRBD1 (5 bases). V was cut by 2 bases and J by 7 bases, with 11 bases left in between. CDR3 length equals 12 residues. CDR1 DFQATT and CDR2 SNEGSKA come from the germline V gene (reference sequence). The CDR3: CSARLRDSGYTF. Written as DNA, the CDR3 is TGCAGTGCTAGATTAAGGGACTCTGGCTACACCTTC.

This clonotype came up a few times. The CDR3 nucleotides are TGCAGTGCCCTGAGGGGGAATTACAATGAGCAGTTCTTC. It encodes CSALRGNYNEQFF. The chain combines TRBV20-1 with TRBJ2-1; tentatively, D is TRBD1 (6 bases). The CDR3 length is 13 residues. CDR1 and CDR2 (germline): DFQATT, SNEGSKA (reference sequence). V shed 6 bases and J shed 4 bases, with 13 bases lying between them.

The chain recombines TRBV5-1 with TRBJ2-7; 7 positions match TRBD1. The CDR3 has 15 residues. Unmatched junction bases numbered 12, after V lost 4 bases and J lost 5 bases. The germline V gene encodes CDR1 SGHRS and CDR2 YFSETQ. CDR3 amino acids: CASSPNPQGIDEQYF. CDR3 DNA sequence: TGCGCCAGCAGCCCAAACCCACAGGGGATCGACGAGCAGTACTTC. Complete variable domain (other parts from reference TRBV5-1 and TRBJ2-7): KAGVTQTPRYLIKTRGQQVTLSCSPISGHRSVSWYQQTPGQGLQFLFEYFSETQRNKGNFPGRFSGRQFSNSRSEMNVSTLELGDSALYLCASSPNPQGIDEQYFGPGTRLTVT.

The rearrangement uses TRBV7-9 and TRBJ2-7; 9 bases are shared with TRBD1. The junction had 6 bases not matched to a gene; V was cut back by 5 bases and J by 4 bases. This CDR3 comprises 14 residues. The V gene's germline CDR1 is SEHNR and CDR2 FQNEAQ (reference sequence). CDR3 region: CASSPGTGFYEQYF. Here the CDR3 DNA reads TGTGCCAGCAGCCCTGGGACAGGGTTTTACGAGCAGTACTTC.

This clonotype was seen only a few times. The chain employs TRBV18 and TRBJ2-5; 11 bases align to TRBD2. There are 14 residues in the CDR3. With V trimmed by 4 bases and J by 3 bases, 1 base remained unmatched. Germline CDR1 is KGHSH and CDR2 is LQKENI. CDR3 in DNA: TGTGCCAGCTCACAGGGACTAGCGGAAGAGACCCAGTACTTC. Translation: CASSQGLAEETQYF.

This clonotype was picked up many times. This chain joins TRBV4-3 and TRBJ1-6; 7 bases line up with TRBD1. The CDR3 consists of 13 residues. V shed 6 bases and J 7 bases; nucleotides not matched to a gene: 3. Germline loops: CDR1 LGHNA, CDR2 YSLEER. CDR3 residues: CASSDRVNSPLHF. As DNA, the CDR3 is TGCGCCAGCAGTGACAGGGTCAATTCACCCCTCCACTTT.

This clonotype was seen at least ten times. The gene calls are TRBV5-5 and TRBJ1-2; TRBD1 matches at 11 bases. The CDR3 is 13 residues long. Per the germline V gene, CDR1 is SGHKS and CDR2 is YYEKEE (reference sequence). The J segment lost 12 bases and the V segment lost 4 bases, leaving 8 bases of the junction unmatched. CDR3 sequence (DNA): TGTGCCAGCAGCAATTGGGACAGGGGGAGCGACACCTTC. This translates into CASSNWDRGSDTF.

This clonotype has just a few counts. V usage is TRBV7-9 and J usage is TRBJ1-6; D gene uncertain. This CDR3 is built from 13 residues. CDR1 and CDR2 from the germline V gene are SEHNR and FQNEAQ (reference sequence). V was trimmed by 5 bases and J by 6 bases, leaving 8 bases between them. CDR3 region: CASSPDINSPLHF. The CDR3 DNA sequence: TGTGCCAGCAGCCCAGACATTAATTCACCCCTCCACTTT.

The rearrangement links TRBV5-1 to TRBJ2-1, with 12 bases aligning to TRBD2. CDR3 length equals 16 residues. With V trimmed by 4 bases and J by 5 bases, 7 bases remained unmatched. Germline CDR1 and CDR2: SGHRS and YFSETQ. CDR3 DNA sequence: TGCGCCAGCAGCGTACCACGACTAGCGGGGGACAATGAGCAGTTCTTC. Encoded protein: CASSVPRLAGDNEQFF.